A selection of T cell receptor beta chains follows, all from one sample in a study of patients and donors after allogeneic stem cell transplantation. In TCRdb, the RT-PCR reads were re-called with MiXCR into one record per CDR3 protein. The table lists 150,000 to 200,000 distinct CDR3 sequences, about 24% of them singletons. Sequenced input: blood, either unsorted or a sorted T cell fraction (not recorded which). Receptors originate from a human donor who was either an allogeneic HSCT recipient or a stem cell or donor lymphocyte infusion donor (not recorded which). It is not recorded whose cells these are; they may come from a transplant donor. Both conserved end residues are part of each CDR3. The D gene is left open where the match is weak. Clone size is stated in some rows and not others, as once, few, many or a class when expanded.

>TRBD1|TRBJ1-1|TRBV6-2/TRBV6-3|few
CASSQRRGRYSFF
TGTGCCAGCAGTCAACGCAGGGGGCGGTACTCTTTCTTT
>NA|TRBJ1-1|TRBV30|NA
CAWSPSGTEAFF
TGTGCCTGGAGCCCCAGTGGGACTGAAGCTTTCTTT
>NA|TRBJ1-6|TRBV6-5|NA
CAAFRDYNSPLHF
TGTGCCGCGTTCCGGGACTACAATTCACCCCTCCACTTT
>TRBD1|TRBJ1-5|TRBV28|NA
CASSLGGTGESNQPQHF
TGTGCCAGCAGTTTAGGCGGGACAGGGGAGAGCAATCAGCCCCAGCATTTT
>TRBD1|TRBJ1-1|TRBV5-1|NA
CASSLGNRGVTEAFF
TGCGCCAGCAGCTTGGGGAACAGGGGAGTCACTGAAGCTTTCTTT
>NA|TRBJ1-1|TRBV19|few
CASSPDWTEAFF
TGTGCCAGTAGTCCCGATTGGACTGAAGCTTTCTTT
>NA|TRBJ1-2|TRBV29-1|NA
CSVDLRERLQDYTF
TGCAGCGTTGACCTTCGGGAGCGCCTCCAGGATTACACCTTC
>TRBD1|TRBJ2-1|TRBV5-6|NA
CASRPDRGLNEQFF
TGTGCCAGCAGACCGGACAGGGGGCTGAATGAGCAGTTCTTC
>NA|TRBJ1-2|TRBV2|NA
CASLVSAGHSGYTF
TGTGCCAGCTTAGTTTCGGCAGGACATAGTGGCTACACCTTC
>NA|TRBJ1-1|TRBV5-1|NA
CASSSNMVPETEAFF
TGCGCCAGCAGCTCTAACATGGTCCCCGAGACTGAAGCTTTCTTT
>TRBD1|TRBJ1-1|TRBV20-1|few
CSARDFAGQGNTEAFF
TGCAGTGCTAGAGATTTCGCCGGACAGGGGAACACTGAAGCTTTCTTT
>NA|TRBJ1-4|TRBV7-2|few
CASKAFQGNEKLFF
TGTGCCAGCAAGGCGTTTCAGGGGAATGAAAAACTGTTTTTT
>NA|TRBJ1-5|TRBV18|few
CASSPKGGPTDQPQHF
TGTGCCAGCTCACCTAAGGGCGGGCCGACTGATCAGCCCCAGCATTTT
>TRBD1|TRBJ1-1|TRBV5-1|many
CASSFFGTGWRNTEAFF
TGCGCCAGCAGCTTCTTTGGGACAGGCTGGAGGAACACTGAAGCTTTCTTT
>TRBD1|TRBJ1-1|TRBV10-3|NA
CAIRQQGLNTEAFF
TGTGCCATCAGACAACAGGGGTTGAACACTGAAGCTTTCTTT
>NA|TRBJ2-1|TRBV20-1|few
CSASRRDKYNEQFF
TGCAGTGCTAGTCGGCGGGACAAGTACAATGAGCAGTTCTTC
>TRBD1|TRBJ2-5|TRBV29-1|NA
CSAHDGQEETQYF
TGCAGCGCACACGACGGACAGGAAGAGACCCAGTACTTC
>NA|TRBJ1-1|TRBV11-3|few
CASSLKGPRDTEAFF
TGTGCCAGCAGCTTAAAAGGGCCGCGAGACACTGAAGCTTTCTTT
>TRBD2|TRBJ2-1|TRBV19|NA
CASIAGGPPNEQFF
TGTGCCAGTATTGCGGGGGGCCCCCCCAATGAGCAGTTCTTC
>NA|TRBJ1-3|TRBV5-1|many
CASSPEGVPGNTIYF
TGCGCCAGCAGCCCGGAGGGGGTACCTGGAAACACCATATATTTT
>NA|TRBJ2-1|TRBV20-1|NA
CSARPATVNEQFF
TGCAGTGCTAGACCCGCTACCGTCAATGAGCAGTTCTTC
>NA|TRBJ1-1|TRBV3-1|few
CASSQDHGAFF
TGTGCCAGCAGCCAAGATCATGGCGCTTTCTTT
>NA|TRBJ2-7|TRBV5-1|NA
CASSWGTMTYEQYF
TGCGCCAGCAGCTGGGGGACAATGACCTACGAGCAGTACTTC
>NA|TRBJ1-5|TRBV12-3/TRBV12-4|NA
CASSSGGLSQPQHF
TGTGCCAGCAGCAGCGGGGGGCTAAGTCAGCCCCAGCATTTT
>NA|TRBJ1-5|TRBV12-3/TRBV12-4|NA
CASSFQGEVSSNQPQHF
TGTGCCAGCAGTTTCCAGGGAGAAGTCTCTAGCAATCAGCCCCAGCATTTT
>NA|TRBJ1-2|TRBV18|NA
CASSRGTTNYGYTF
TGTGCCAGCTCACGTGGGACAACTAACTATGGCTACACCTTC
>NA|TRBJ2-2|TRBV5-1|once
CASSSTGTAPNTGELFF
TGCGCCAGCAGCTCCACCGGGACTGCCCCGAACACCGGGGAGCTGTTTTTT
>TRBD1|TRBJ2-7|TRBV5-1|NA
CASRPTGGASYEQYF
TGCGCCAGCAGGCCAACAGGGGGCGCGTCCTACGAGCAGTACTTC
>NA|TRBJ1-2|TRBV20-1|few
CSARDVAGNYGYTF
TGCAGTGCTAGAGACGTTGCGGGGAACTATGGCTACACCTTC
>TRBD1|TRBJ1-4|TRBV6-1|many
CASRTGGAPEKLFF
TGTGCCAGCAGGACAGGGGGCGCCCCGGAAAAACTGTTTTTT
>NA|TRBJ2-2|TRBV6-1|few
CAIQDGGTGELFF
TGTGCCATACAAGATGGGGGTACCGGGGAGCTGTTTTTT
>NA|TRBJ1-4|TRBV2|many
CASRDRNRNEKLFF
TGTGCCAGCAGGGACCGGAACCGGAATGAAAAACTGTTTTTT
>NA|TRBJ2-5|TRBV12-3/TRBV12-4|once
CASSLLGAGETQYF
TGTGCCAGCAGTTTATTAGGGGCGGGAGAGACCCAGTACTTC
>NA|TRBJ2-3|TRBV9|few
CASSVGSKLGTDTQYF
TGTGCCAGCAGCGTAGGGAGTAAGTTGGGTACAGATACGCAGTATTTT
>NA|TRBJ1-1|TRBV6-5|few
CASSYSIGVQAFF
TGTGCCAGCAGTTACTCGATCGGGGTTCAAGCTTTCTTT
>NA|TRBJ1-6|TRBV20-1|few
CSARVSRKSYNSPLHF
TGCAGTGCTAGAGTTTCCCGGAAATCCTATAATTCACCCCTCCACTTT
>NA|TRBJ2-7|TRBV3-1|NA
CASSTGTLASEQYF
TGTGCCAGCAGCACCGGGACTCTGGCTTCCGAGCAGTACTTC
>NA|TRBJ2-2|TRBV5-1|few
CASSLATTNTGELFF
TGCGCCAGCAGCTTGGCTACAACGAACACCGGGGAGCTGTTTTTT
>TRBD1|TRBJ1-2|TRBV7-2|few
CASSEGTEGNGYTF
TGTGCCAGCAGCGAGGGGACAGAGGGGAATGGCTACACCTTC
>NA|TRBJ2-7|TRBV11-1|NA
CASSATGTLESYEQYF
TGTGCCAGCAGCGCGACCGGGACGTTAGAATCCTACGAGCAGTACTTC
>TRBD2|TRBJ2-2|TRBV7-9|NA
CASSLAGKRTGELFF
TGTGCCAGCAGCCTAGCGGGAAAACGCACCGGGGAGCTGTTTTTT
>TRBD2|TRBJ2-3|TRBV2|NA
CAGSGGTDTQYF
TGTGCCGGTAGCGGGGGCACAGATACGCAGTATTTT
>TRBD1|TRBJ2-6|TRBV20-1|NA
CSARVGTGGLSAGANVLTF
TGCAGTGCTAGAGTTGGGACAGGGGGGTTAAGTGCTGGGGCCAACGTCCTGACTTTC
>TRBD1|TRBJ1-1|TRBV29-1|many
CSVGQGVISEAFF
TGCAGCGTGGGACAGGGGGTAATTTCGGAAGCTTTCTTT
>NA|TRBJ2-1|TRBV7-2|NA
CASSFVDEQFF
TGTGCCAGCAGCTTTGTTGATGAGCAGTTCTTC
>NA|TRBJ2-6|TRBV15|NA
CATSRAWFRDHSGANVLTF
TGTGCCACCAGCAGAGCCTGGTTCAGGGACCACTCTGGGGCCAACGTCCTGACTTTC
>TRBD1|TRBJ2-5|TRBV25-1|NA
CASRTGGGRETQYF
TGTGCCAGCAGGACAGGGGGAGGGAGGGAGACCCAGTACTTC
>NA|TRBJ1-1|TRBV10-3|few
CAISESWANTEAFF
TGTGCCATCAGTGAGTCCTGGGCTAACACTGAAGCTTTCTTT
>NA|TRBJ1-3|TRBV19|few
CASSLIRRGNTIYF
TGTGCCAGTAGTCTAATACGACGAGGAAACACCATATATTTT
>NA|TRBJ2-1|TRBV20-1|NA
CSARGLDYNEQFF
TGCAGTGCTAGAGGTCTGGATTACAATGAGCAGTTCTTC
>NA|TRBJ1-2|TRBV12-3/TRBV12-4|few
CASSFAGSGGYTF
TGTGCCAGCAGTTTTGCGGGTAGCGGTGGCTACACCTTC
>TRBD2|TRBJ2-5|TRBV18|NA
CASSPATSGTVSETQYF
TGTGCCAGCTCACCGGCGACTAGCGGAACAGTGTCTGAGACCCAGTACTTC
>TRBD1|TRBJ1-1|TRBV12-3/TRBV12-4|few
CASSLIRRGLNLNTEAFF
TGTGCCAGCAGTTTAATTCGCAGGGGGCTAAACTTGAACACTGAAGCTTTCTTT
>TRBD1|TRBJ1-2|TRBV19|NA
CASSRGQGADYGYTF
TGTGCCAGTAGTCGCGGACAGGGGGCGGACTATGGCTACACCTTC
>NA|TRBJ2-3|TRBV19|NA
CASEEDNTDTQYF
TGTGCCAGTGAGGAGGACAACACAGATACGCAGTATTTT
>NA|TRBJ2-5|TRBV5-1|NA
CASSLDLRDKTQYF
TGCGCCAGCAGCTTGGACCTAAGAGACAAGACCCAGTACTTC
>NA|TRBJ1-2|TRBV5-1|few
CASSLAGLDYGYTF
TGCGCCAGCAGCTTGGCAGGGCTCGACTATGGCTACACCTTC
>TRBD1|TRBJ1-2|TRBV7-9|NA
CASSARTRDRGSDGYTF
TGTGCCAGCAGCGCTAGGACCCGGGACAGGGGGAGCGATGGCTACACCTTC
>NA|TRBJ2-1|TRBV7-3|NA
CASSLIGGPSPGNEQFF
TGTGCCAGCAGCTTAATAGGGGGGCCATCGCCGGGCAATGAGCAGTTCTTC